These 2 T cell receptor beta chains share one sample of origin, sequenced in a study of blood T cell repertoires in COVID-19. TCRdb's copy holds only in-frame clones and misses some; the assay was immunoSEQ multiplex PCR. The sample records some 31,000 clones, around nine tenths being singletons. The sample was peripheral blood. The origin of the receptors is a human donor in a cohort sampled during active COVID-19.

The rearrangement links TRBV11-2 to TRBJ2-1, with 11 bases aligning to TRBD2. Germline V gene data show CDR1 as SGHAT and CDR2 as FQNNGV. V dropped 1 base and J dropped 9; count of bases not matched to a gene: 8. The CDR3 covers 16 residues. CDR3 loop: CASSLVTSGRLSEQFF. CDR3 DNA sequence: TGTGCCAGCAGCTTAGTTACTAGCGGGAGACTCAGTGAGCAGTTCTTC.

The CDR3 nucleotides read TGTGCCAGCGGAACGGCGGGGAGTGGGGCGGGCAATGAGCAGTTCTTC. Translating gives CASGTAGSGAGNEQFF. This sequence joins TRBV27 and TRBJ2-1, with D possibly TRBD2 on 6 matching bases. CDR3 length: 16 amino acids. Per germline, CDR1 MNHEY and CDR2 SMNVEV (reference sequence). V was trimmed by 8 bases and J by 6 bases, leaving 23 bases between them.